What follows are 17 T cell receptor beta chains derived from one specimen sequenced in a study of CD8 T cells in ankylosing spondylitis. MiXCR was run by TCRdb on the 5' RACE reads, yielding one entry per CDR3 protein. This sample has hundreds of thousands of distinct CDR3 sequences, with roughly 25% found just once. Sequencing was performed on blood, either unsorted or a sorted T cell fraction (not recorded which). All receptors derive from a male donor with ankylosing spondylitis or in good health (not recorded which).

This clonotype was counted ten times or more. The chain combines TRBV27 with TRBJ1-1; 9 nucleotides match TRBD1. There are 15 residues in the CDR3. The V segment lost 6 bases and the J segment 1 base; nucleotides outside the gene matches: 6. CDR1 MNHEY and CDR2 SMNVEV come from the germline V gene (reference sequence). In DNA form, the CDR3 reads TGTGCCAGCAGCCCCGGGACAGGGAAGAACACTGAAGCTTTCTTT. This gives the protein CASSPGTGKNTEAFF.

This clonotype came up a few times. The rearrangement links TRBV7-2 to TRBJ2-1; TRBD2 might be the D (6 bases). Trimming pared 1 base from V and 13 bases from J, leaving 11 bases between. This CDR3 has 12 residues. Germline V CDR1 and CDR2: SGHTA, FQGNSA. The CDR3 here is CASSLDLGGQFF. CDR3 sequence (DNA): TGTGCCAGCAGCTTAGATCTGGGGGGTCAGTTCTTC.

This clonotype showed up just a few times. This rearrangement joins TRBV29-1 to TRBJ2-2, with D possibly being TRBD2 (6 bases). The CDR3 is 14 residues long. Trimming left V 6 bases short and J 1 base short, with 12 bases between. Germline CDR1 reads SQVTM; CDR2 reads ANQGSEA. The CDR3 nucleotides read TGCAGCGTGGAGGGAGGAGGGAACACCGGGGAGCTGTTTTTT. Translation: CSVEGGGNTGELFF.

At least ten counts were recorded for this clonotype. The chain joins TRBV5-1 to TRBJ1-5, with D perhaps matching TRBD1 (5 bases). V lost 4 bases, J lost 5 bases, and 10 bases lay in between. This CDR3 spans 13 amino acids. Germline CDR1 reads SGHRS; CDR2 reads YFSETQ. In DNA form, the CDR3 reads TGCGCCAGCAGCAGGGACGGAGATCAGCCCCAGCATTTT. Translation gives CASSRDGDQPQHF.

The chain employs TRBV5-1 and TRBJ2-3; 7 positions agree with TRBD1. The CDR3 has 16 amino acids. The germline V gene encodes CDR1 SGHRS and CDR2 YFSETQ. Losses at the gene ends were 0 bases for V and 5 bases for J; bases not matched to a gene: 9. The CDR3 DNA reads TGCGCCAGCAGCTTGGACGTACAGGGGTTTGGAGATACGCAGTATTTT. It yields the protein CASSLDVQGFGDTQYF. Full variable domain (rest looked up from reference TRBV5-1 and TRBJ2-3): KAGVTQTPRYLIKTRGQQVTLSCSPISGHRSVSWYQQTPGQGLQFLFEYFSETQRNKGNFPGRFSGRQFSNSRSEMNVSTLELGDSALYLCASSLDVQGFGDTQYFGPGTRLTVL.

The chain employs TRBV4-1 and TRBJ2-7, with TRBD2 matching over 10 bases. Germline V CDR1 and CDR2: MGHRA, YSYEKL. V dropped 4 bases and J dropped 5; count of bases not matched to a gene: 8. The CDR3 contains 15 residues. The CDR3 here is CASSRVSGRPHEQYF. In nucleotides, the CDR3 is TGCGCCAGCAGCCGGGTTAGCGGGAGGCCCCACGAGCAGTACTTC.

V is TRBV6-5 and J is TRBJ1-1; perhaps TRBD1 as D (5 bases). The V and J ends lost 3 bases and 4 bases respectively, with 15 bases between them. The CDR3 contains 15 residues. Germline V gives CDR1 MNHEY, CDR2 SVGAGI. The CDR3 here is CASSYQDTRPTEAFF. CDR3 DNA sequence: TGTGCCAGCAGTTATCAGGACACTCGGCCCACTGAAGCTTTCTTT.

Written as DNA, the CDR3 is TGTGCCAGCAGTGGGGTCGGAATAGGCACCTACAATGAGCAGTTCTTC. Translating gives CASSGVGIGTYNEQFF. This rearrangement joins TRBV2 to TRBJ2-1; unclear D gene. Trimming took 4 bases from V and 2 from J, leaving 15 bases between them. Germline CDR1 is SNHLY and CDR2 is FYNNEI. CDR3 size: 16 residues.

Points on this clonotype: A single base separates this from a much larger clone, so it may be a read error. V is TRBV7-8 and J is TRBJ1-1; 8 bases align to TRBD1. The CDR3 loop spans 17 amino acids. V trimming: 1 base; J trimming: 0 bases; junction bases outside the gene matches: 7. Germline V gene sequence: CDR1 SGHVS, CDR2 FQNEAQ. The CDR3 DNA reads TGTGCCAGCAGCTTAGTGTGGACAGGGACTTTGAACACTGAAGCTTTCTTT. Its protein is CASSLVWTGTLNTEAFF.

Ten or more counts support this clonotype. The chain combines TRBV18 with TRBJ2-3; D is uncertain. This CDR3 spans 12 amino acids. The V gene's germline CDR1 is KGHSH and CDR2 LQKENI. Between the trimmed V and J ends, which lost 0 bases and 4 bases, there was a span of 2 bases. DNA for the CDR3: TGTGCCAGCTCACCACCCGCAGATACGCAGTATTTT. As protein: CASSPPADTQYF.

The J gene is TRBJ2-3, the V gene TRBV10-3; D uncertain. CDR3 length: 14 residues. CDR1 is ENHRY, CDR2 SYGVKD, per germline. Trimming removed 0 bases at V and 6 bases at J, with 10 bases between. CDR3 nucleotides: TGTGCCATCAGTGAGTCGATCGTGGAGGATACGCAGTATTTT. Protein sequence: CAISESIVEDTQYF.

The V call is TRBV13, the J call TRBJ2-1; 11 nucleotides line up with TRBD2. J lost 2 bases, V lost 8 bases, and 17 bases had no gene match. CDR1 is PRHDT, CDR2 FYEKMQ, per germline (reference sequence). CDR3 length equals 19 residues. The CDR3 sequence is CASVARTRLAGLPYNEQFF. The CDR3 coding sequence is TGTGCCAGCGTAGCAAGGACACGACTAGCGGGACTCCCCTACAATGAGCAGTTCTTC. Filled out from reference TRBV13 and TRBJ2-1, the complete variable domain reads AAGVIQSPRHLIKEKRETATLKCYPIPRHDTVYWYQQGPGQDPQFLISFYEKMQSDKGSIPDRFSAQQFSDYHSELNMSSLELGDSALYFCASVARTRLAGLPYNEQFFGPGTRLTVL.

The chain couples TRBV18 to TRBJ2-3; the match to TRBD2 covers 9 bases. CDR3 size: 15 residues. J lost 6 bases, V lost 4 bases, and 8 bases had no gene match. Germline V CDR1 and CDR2: KGHSH, LQKENI. CDR3 coding DNA: TGTGCCAGCTCACGCCTGTTAGCGGGAGTGGATACGCAGTATTTT. It specifies CASSRLLAGVDTQYF. Filled out from reference TRBV18 and TRBJ2-3, the complete variable domain reads NAGVMQNPRHLVRRRGQEARLRCSPMKGHSHVYWYRQLPEEGLKFMVYLQKENIIDESGMPKERFSAEFPKEGPSILRIQQVVRGDSAAYFCASSRLLAGVDTQYFGPGTRLTVL.

This clonotype occurred many times. This chain connects TRBV7-9 to TRBJ2-5; 9 positions match TRBD1. Germline V lookup: CDR1 SEHNR, CDR2 FQNEAQ (reference sequence). The length of the CDR3 is 14 residues. Germline trimming cut 4 bases from V and 6 bases from J; bases unmatched to any gene: 6. The CDR3 here is CASSSRTGEKTQYF. The CDR3 nucleotides are TGTGCCAGCAGCTCCCGGACAGGGGAAAAGACCCAGTACTTC.

As DNA, the CDR3 is TGTGCCAGCTCACTCACCGGGAACCATTACAATGAGCAGTTCTTC. Encoded protein: CASSLTGNHYNEQFF. The chain is built from TRBV18 and TRBJ2-1; D might be TRBD2 (5 bases). This CDR3 comprises 15 residues. Germline loops: CDR1 KGHSH, CDR2 LQKENI. V was shortened by 4 bases and J by 4 bases, with 14 bases between the two germline ends.

V gene TRBV30 combines with J gene TRBJ1-1, with D hard to call. V was shortened by 0 bases and J by 1 base, with 6 bases between the two germline ends. The germline gives CDR1 GTSNPN, CDR2 SVGIG (reference sequence). The CDR3 is made up of 13 amino acids. The CDR3 DNA follows: TGTGCCTGGAGTGTAAGTAGGAACACTGAAGCTTTCTTT. It yields the protein CAWSVSRNTEAFF. Full variable domain (rest looked up from reference TRBV30 and TRBJ1-1): SQTIHQWPATLVQPVGSPLSLECTVEGTSNPNLYWYRQAAGRGLQLLFYSVGIGQISSEVPQNLSASRPQDRQFILSSKKLLLSDSGFYLCAWSVSRNTEAFFGQGTRLTVV.

In DNA, the CDR3 is TGTGTTAGCAGTTTAGTATCGACAGGCAACAATGAGCAGTTCTTC. This sequence encodes CVSSLVSTGNNEQFF. The rearrangement joins TRBV12-3 or TRBV12-4 to TRBJ2-1; the D gene is possibly TRBD1 (6 bases). This CDR3 spans 15 amino acids.